The 26 T cell receptor beta chains below all came from one sample that was sequenced in a study of OX40 agonist ivuxolimab in advanced cancers. Profiling relied on immunoSEQ multiplex PCR, and the TCRdb table lists in-frame clones only, not all of them. The sample consists of under 55,000 clones, 70% to 90% of them appearing once. The sample here was CD4+ or CD8+ T cells sorted from blood, taken in a trial of the OX40 agonist ivuxolimab. All receptors derive from an adult with an advanced solid tumor such as melanoma, head and neck, liver or kidney cancer.

The rearrangement joins TRBV28 to TRBJ2-2; 11 bases line up with TRBD1. The germline V gene encodes CDR1 MDHEN and CDR2 SYDVKM. After removal of 10 bases from V and 4 bases from J, the junction contained 5 bases not matched to a gene. The CDR3 totals 14 residues. The chain's CDR3 is CATLGQGGTGELFF. The CDR3 DNA follows: TGTGCCACCCTGGGACAGGGGGGCACCGGGGAGCTGTTTTTT.

The J gene is TRBJ2-2, the V gene TRBV11-2, with 10 bases lining up with TRBD1. This CDR3 is 15 amino acids long. Unmatched junction bases numbered 5, after V lost 5 bases and J lost 5 bases. Germline CDR1 and CDR2: SGHAT and FQNNGV. The CDR3 region has the DNA TGTGCCAGCAGCACCCGGGACAGGGGTACCGGGGAGCTGTTTTTT. This sequence encodes CASSTRDRGTGELFF.

The chain employs TRBV19 and TRBJ2-5; a weak D match, TRBD1 (7 bases). The germline V gene encodes CDR1 LNHDA and CDR2 SQIVND (reference sequence). V lost 0 bases and J lost 2, with 13 bases in between. The CDR3 is 16 residues long. The CDR3 spells CASSIDIAGGQETQYF. The CDR3 coding sequence is TGTGCCAGTAGTATAGACATAGCAGGGGGGCAAGAGACCCAGTACTTC. The whole variable domain, remainder taken from reference TRBV19 and TRBJ2-5, is DGGITQSPKYLFRKEGQNVTLSCEQNLNHDAMYWYRQDPGQGLRLIYYSQIVNDFQKGDIAEGYSVSREKKESFPLTVTSAQKNPTAFYLCASSIDIAGGQETQYFGPGTRLLVL.

Here the CDR3 DNA reads TGTGCCAGCAGCCTCCGACTAGCGGGGCGCTCCTACGAGCAGTACTTC. Amino acid sequence: CASSLRLAGRSYEQYF. The chain is built from TRBV5-5 and TRBJ2-7, with 11 bases lining up with TRBD2. CDR1 is SGHKS and CDR2 is YYEKEE in the germline V gene (reference sequence). Trimming took 4 bases from V and 0 from J; bases not matched to a gene: 6. CDR3 length: 16 amino acids.

V usage is TRBV6-1 and J usage is TRBJ1-6; unclear D gene. V was pared by 0 bases and J by 8 bases, with 20 bases between. From germline, CDR1 is MNHNS and CDR2 SASEGT. This CDR3 is built from 18 residues. CDR3 in amino acids: CASSEAFPGGYVDSPLHF. The CDR3 DNA reads as TGTGCCAGCAGTGAAGCGTTTCCAGGAGGGTACGTTGATTCACCCCTCCACTTT.

The V gene is TRBV6-6, the J gene TRBJ1-1, with D possibly being TRBD1 (6 bases). Germline V gene sequence: CDR1 MNHNY, CDR2 SVGAGI (reference sequence). The germline V and J ends were trimmed by 6 bases and 1 base, with 12 bases remaining between them. This CDR3 has 14 amino acids. The CDR3 DNA reads as TGTGCCAGCAGCTACGACAGGAGGAACACTGAAGCTTTCTTT. Residues: CASSYDRRNTEAFF.

V is TRBV15 and J is TRBJ1-2, with 7 bases fitting TRBD1. The CDR3 runs to 14 residues. V lost 5 bases and J lost 1; bases outside the gene matches: 4. Germline assignment: CDR1 LNHNV and CDR2 YYDKDF (reference sequence). This CDR3 reads CATSPGQVNYGYTF. In DNA form, the CDR3 reads TGTGCCACCAGCCCTGGACAGGTTAACTATGGCTACACCTTC.

Only a few counts were recorded for this clone. The chain uses TRBV6-5 and TRBJ2-2; D unclear. This CDR3 region has 15 residues. V was shortened by 2 bases and J by 4 bases, with 11 bases between the two germline ends. Germline CDR1 MNHEY, CDR2 SVGAGI. CDR3 in DNA: TGTGCCAGCAGTTACATGGTAGCTTCCACCGGGGAGCTGTTTTTT. Protein product: CASSYMVASTGELFF.

The sample holds a few counts of this clone. V gene TRBV11-2 combines with J gene TRBJ1-6; D is uncertain. V lost 1 base and J 6 bases, leaving 7 bases between the germline ends. Germline V lookup: CDR1 SGHAT, CDR2 FQNNGV. This CDR3 comprises 14 residues. In DNA, the CDR3 is TGTGCCAGCAGCTTAGGGCAGTCTAATTCACCCCTCCACTTT. Residues: CASSLGQSNSPLHF.

By frequency in the sample, this clone is medium-sized. The gene calls are TRBV28 and TRBJ1-6; no definite D call. Germline V gives CDR1 MDHEN, CDR2 SYDVKM. The CDR3 covers 14 residues. The V and J ends lost 3 bases and 2 bases respectively, with 5 bases between them. The CDR3 DNA reads TGTGCCAGCAGTTTTGGGACCTATAATTCACCCCTCCACTTT. Protein product: CASSFGTYNSPLHF.

The chain recombines TRBV19 with TRBJ2-3, with 8 bases identical to TRBD2. J was trimmed by 3 bases and V by 6 bases; bases with no gene match: 5. The germline V gene encodes CDR1 LNHDA and CDR2 SQIVND (reference sequence). The CDR3 is made up of 14 amino acids. CDR3 bases: TGTGCCAGTAGGCTAGCGGGTCTGACAGATACGCAGTATTTT. It translates to CASRLAGLTDTQYF.

This clone appeared once. The rearrangement joins TRBV19 to TRBJ2-6; 7 bases fit TRBD1. CDR1 is LNHDA and CDR2 is SQIVND in the germline V gene (reference sequence). The CDR3 spans 17 residues. J lost 1 base, V lost 6 bases, and 9 bases had no gene match. The CDR3 loop is CASSRQGGESGANVLTF. The CDR3 DNA reads as TGTGCCAGTAGCCGACAGGGTGGGGAGTCTGGGGCCAACGTCCTGACTTTC.

The V and J genes are TRBV6-1 and TRBJ1-5; tentatively, D is TRBD1 (5 bases). The CDR3 contains 13 residues. V lost 3 bases and J lost 7, with 10 bases in between. CDR1 is MNHNS and CDR2 is SASEGT in the germline V gene. The DNA for the CDR3 is TGTGCCAGCAGTGAGACAGTTCTCCAGCCCCAGCATTTT. This gives the protein CASSETVLQPQHF.

This sequence joins TRBV5-8 and TRBJ2-3, with TRBD2 matching over 8 bases. The germline CDR1 and CDR2 sequences are SGHTS and YDEGEE. Unmatched junction bases numbered 7, after V lost 0 bases and J lost 7 bases. This CDR3 contains 15 residues. The CDR3 DNA sequence: TGTGCCAGCAGCTTGGACGGGGGGGCCTCAAATACGCAGTATTTT. Amino acids: CASSLDGGASNTQYF.

The chain carries TRBV11-2 and TRBJ1-2, with 7 nucleotides matching TRBD1. J gave up 0 bases and V 0 bases, and 4 bases lay outside the gene matches. This CDR3 has 16 residues. Germline V gene data show CDR1 as SGHAT and CDR2 as FQNNGV. The CDR3: CASSLETGPTNYGYTF. Here the CDR3 DNA reads TGTGCCAGCAGCTTAGAGACAGGGCCGACTAACTATGGCTACACCTTC.

This chain joins TRBV6-5 and TRBJ2-5, with D perhaps TRBD2 (5 bases). In germline, CDR1 is MNHEY, CDR2 SVGAGI. Trimming removed 5 bases from V and 2 bases from J, with 12 bases in between. The CDR3 runs to 14 residues. The chain's CDR3 is CASSEPGIQETQYF. In DNA form, the CDR3 reads TGTGCCAGCAGTGAGCCCGGGATACAAGAGACCCAGTACTTC.

The chain combines TRBV10-2 with TRBJ1-5; 9 bases match TRBD1. This CDR3 is 14 amino acids long. Germline CDR1 and CDR2: WSHSY and SAAADI. The V and J ends lost 7 bases and 6 bases, in that order; junction bases with no gene match: 7. The CDR3 nucleotides read TGCGCCAGCAAAGGGACAGGGTTGGGTCAGCCCCAGCATTTT. It translates to CASKGTGLGQPQHF.

This chain connects TRBV28 to TRBJ1-2; D uncertain. The germline CDR1 and CDR2 sequences are MDHEN and SYDVKM. The CDR3 runs to 14 residues. V was shortened by 6 bases and J by 1 base, with 12 bases between the two germline ends. The CDR3 nucleotides read TGTGCCAGCAGGTCCCGTTTGGGTAACTATGGCTACACCTTC. It encodes CASRSRLGNYGYTF.

The CDR3 DNA reads as TGTGCCAGTAGGATCCCCGGGACAGGGGTCACTGAAGCTTTCTTT. Encoded protein: CASRIPGTGVTEAFF. The V and J genes are TRBV19 and TRBJ1-1; 10 bases match TRBD1. In germline, CDR1 is LNHDA, CDR2 SQIVND (reference sequence). The V and J ends lost 6 bases and 4 bases, in that order; junction bases with no gene match: 8. The CDR3 is made up of 15 amino acids.

The rearrangement uses TRBV7-9 and TRBJ1-1; TRBD1 aligns across 9 bases. Germline CDR1 is SEHNR and CDR2 is FQNEAQ (reference sequence). CDR3 length: 15 residues. J gave up 10 bases and V 0 bases, and 9 bases lay outside the gene matches. CDR3 DNA: TGTGCCAGCAGCTTAGCCCCGACAGGGGGTAGTGGAGCTTTCTTT. This gives the protein CASSLAPTGGSGAFF.

There are a few counts of this clone. This chain connects TRBV30 to TRBJ1-5; no reliable D call. Per the germline V gene, CDR1 is GTSNPN and CDR2 is SVGIG (reference sequence). V was pared by 5 bases and J by 6 bases, with 8 bases between. This CDR3 is 11 amino acids long. CDR3 protein: CAWGKGQPQHF. The CDR3 DNA sequence: TGTGCCTGGGGGAAGGGTCAGCCCCAGCATTTT.

This clone appeared once. V gene TRBV13 combines with J gene TRBJ1-4; 11 bases fit TRBD1. The J segment lost 8 bases and the V segment lost 3 bases, leaving 11 bases of the junction unmatched. Germline CDR1 is PRHDT and CDR2 is FYEKMQ (reference sequence). The CDR3 runs to 17 residues. The CDR3 nucleotides read TGTGCCAGCAGCTTTTGGCGGACAGGGGGCGATAGGGAAAAACTGTTTTTT. Its protein product is CASSFWRTGGDREKLFF.

The chain carries TRBV27 and TRBJ1-2; 10 bases line up with TRBD1. Germline lookup yields CDR1 MNHEY and CDR2 SMNVEV (reference sequence). V was clipped by 6 bases and J by 6 bases; unmatched bases: 7. The CDR3 runs to 14 residues. CDR3 DNA sequence: TGTGCCAGCAGAAGAGCGGGACAGGGGAATGGCTACACCTTC. Its translation: CASRRAGQGNGYTF.

The V call is TRBV11-2, the J call TRBJ2-7, with a possible D match to TRBD2 (5 bases). V lost 4 bases, J lost 5 bases, and 12 bases lay in between. CDR1 and CDR2 (germline): SGHAT, FQNNGV. The CDR3 spans 13 residues. The CDR3 region has the DNA TGTGCCAGCAGCTCCGGGGTTCGCGACGAGCAGTACTTC. Its protein product is CASSSGVRDEQYF. Based on the CDR3 plus reference TRBV11-2 and TRBJ2-7, the full variable domain is EAGVAQSPRYKIIEKRQSVAFWCNPISGHATLYWYQQILGQGPKLLIQFQNNGVVDDSQLPKDRFSAERLKGVDSTLKIQPAKLEDSAVYLCASSSGVRDEQYFGPGTRLTVT.

V gene TRBV19 combines with J gene TRBJ1-6; TRBD1 matches at 7 bases. The CDR3 spans 15 residues. Germline values: CDR1 LNHDA, CDR2 SQIVND (reference sequence). Germline trimming cut 0 bases from V and 7 bases from J; bases unmatched to any gene: 3. CDR3 coding DNA: TGTGCCAGTAGTATAGACAGGGGGGCGAATTCACCCCTCCACTTT. Amino acids: CASSIDRGANSPLHF.

The chain carries TRBV27 and TRBJ1-1; possibly TRBD1 for D (5 bases). Germline loops: CDR1 MNHEY, CDR2 SMNVEV (reference sequence). V shed 5 bases and J shed 1 base, with 11 bases lying between them. The CDR3 loop spans 14 amino acids. CDR3 DNA sequence: TGTGCCAGCAGTCGTTGGGGCGGGAACACTGAAGCTTTCTTT. Translated: CASSRWGGNTEAFF.